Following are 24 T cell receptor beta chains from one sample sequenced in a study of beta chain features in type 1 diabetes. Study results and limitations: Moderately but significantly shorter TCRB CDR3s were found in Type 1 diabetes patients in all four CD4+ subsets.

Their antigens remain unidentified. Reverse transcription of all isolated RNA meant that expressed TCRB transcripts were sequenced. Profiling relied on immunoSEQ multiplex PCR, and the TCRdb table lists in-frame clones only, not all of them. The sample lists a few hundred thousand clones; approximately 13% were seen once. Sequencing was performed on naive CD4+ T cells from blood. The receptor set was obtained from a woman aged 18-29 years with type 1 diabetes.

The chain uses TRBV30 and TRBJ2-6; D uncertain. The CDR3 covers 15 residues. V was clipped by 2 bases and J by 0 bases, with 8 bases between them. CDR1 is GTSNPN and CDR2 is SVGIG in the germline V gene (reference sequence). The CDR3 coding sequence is TGTGCCTGGAGTTGGAGCCACTCTGGGGCCAACGTCCTGACTTTC. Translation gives CAWSWSHSGANVLTF.

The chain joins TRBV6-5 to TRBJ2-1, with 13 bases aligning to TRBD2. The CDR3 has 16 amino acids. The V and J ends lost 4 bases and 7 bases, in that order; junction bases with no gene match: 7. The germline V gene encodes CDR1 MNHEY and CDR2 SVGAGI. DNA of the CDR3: TGTGCCAGCAGTTCCTGGACTAGCGGGAGAAGGAATGAGCAGTTCTTC. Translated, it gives CASSSWTSGRRNEQFF.

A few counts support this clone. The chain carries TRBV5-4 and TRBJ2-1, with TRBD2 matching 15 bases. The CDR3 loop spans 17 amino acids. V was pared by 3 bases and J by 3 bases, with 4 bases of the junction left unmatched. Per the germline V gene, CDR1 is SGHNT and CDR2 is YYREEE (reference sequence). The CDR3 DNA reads TGTGCCAGCAGCTCGGGACTAGCGGGAGGTATCTACAATGAGCAGTTCTTC. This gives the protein CASSSGLAGGIYNEQFF. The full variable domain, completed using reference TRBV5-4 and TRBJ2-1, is ETGVTQSPTHLIKTRGQQVTLRCSSQSGHNTVSWYQQALGQGPQFIFQYYREEENGRGNFPPRFSGLQFPNYSSELNVNALELDDSALYLCASSSGLAGGIYNEQFFGPGTRLTVL.

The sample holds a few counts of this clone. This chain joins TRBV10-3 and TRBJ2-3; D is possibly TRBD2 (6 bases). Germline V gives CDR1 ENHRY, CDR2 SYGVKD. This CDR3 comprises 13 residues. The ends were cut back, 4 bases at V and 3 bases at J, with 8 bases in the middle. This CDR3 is CAISVSGTDTQYF. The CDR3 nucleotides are TGTGCCATCAGTGTGAGCGGGACAGATACGCAGTATTTT.

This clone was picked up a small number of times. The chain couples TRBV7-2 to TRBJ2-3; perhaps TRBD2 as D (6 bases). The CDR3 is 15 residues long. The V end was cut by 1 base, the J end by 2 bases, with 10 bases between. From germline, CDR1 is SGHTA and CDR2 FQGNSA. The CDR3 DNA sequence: TGTGCCAGCAGCTTAGGGGGACTTTTCACAGATACGCAGTATTTT. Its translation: CASSLGGLFTDTQYF.

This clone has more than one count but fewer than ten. CDR3 nucleotides: TGCGCCAGCAGAAACCGGTTAGCGGGAATGTACCACAATGAGCAGTTCTTC. It codes for CASRNRLAGMYHNEQFF. This chain connects TRBV10-2 to TRBJ2-1; 8 positions agree with TRBD2. Germline values: CDR1 WSHSY, CDR2 SAAADI. The CDR3 is made up of 17 amino acids. V trimming: 6 bases; J trimming: 5 bases; junction bases outside the gene matches: 15.

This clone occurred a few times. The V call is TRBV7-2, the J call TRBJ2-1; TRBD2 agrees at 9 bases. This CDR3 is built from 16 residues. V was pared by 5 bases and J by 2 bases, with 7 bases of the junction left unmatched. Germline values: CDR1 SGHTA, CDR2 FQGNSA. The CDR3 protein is CASSASLAGPYNEQFF. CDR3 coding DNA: TGTGCCAGCAGCGCTTCTCTAGCGGGGCCCTACAATGAGCAGTTCTTC.

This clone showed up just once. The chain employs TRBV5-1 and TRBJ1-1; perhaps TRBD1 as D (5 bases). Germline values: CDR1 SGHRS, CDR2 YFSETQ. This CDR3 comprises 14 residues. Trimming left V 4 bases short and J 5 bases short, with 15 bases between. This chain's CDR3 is CASSPPTVGTEAFF. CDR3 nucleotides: TGCGCCAGCAGCCCACCGACAGTAGGGACTGAAGCTTTCTTT.

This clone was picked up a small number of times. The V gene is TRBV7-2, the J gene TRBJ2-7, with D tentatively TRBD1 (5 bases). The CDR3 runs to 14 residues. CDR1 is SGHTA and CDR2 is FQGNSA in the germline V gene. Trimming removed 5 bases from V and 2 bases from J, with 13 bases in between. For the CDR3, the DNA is TGTGCCAGCAGCCCAAGACAGAACGCCTACGAGCAGTACTTC. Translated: CASSPRQNAYEQYF.

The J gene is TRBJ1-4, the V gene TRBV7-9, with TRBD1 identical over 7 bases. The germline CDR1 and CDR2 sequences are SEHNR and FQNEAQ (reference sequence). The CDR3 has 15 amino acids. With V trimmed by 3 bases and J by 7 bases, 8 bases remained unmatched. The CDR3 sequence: CASSFRTGSFEKLFF. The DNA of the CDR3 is TGTGCCAGCAGCTTTCGGACAGGCTCTTTTGAAAAACTGTTTTTT. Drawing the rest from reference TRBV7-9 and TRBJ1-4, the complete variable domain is DTGVSQNPRHKITKRGQNVTFRCDPISEHNRLYWYRQTLGQGPEFLTYFQNEAQLEKSRLLSDRFSAERPKGSFSTLEIQRTEQGDSAMYLCASSFRTGSFEKLFFGSGTQLSVL.

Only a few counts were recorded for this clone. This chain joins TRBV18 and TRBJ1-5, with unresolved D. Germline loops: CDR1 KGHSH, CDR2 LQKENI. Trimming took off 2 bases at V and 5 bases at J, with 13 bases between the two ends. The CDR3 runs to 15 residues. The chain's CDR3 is CASSPYKEVDQPQHF. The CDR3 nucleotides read TGTGCCAGCTCACCATATAAGGAGGTCGATCAGCCCCAGCATTTT.

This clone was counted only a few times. This chain's CDR3 is CASSLAQVGVGEQFF. DNA of the CDR3: TGTGCCAGCAGCTTAGCGCAGGTGGGAGTGGGCGAGCAGTTCTTC. This chain joins TRBV7-9 and TRBJ2-1; possibly TRBD2 for D (5 bases). There are 15 residues in the CDR3. The germline V gene encodes CDR1 SEHNR and CDR2 FQNEAQ (reference sequence). With 0 bases removed from V and 10 bases from J, the gap between germline ends came to 16 bases.

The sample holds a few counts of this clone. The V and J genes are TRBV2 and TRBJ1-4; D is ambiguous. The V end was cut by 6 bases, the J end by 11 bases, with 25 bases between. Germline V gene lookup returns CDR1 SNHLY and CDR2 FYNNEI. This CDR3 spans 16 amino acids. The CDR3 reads CASRSPASGVRSKLFF. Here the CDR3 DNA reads TGTGCCAGCAGGTCTCCCGCTTCCGGAGTACGTTCGAAACTGTTTTTT.

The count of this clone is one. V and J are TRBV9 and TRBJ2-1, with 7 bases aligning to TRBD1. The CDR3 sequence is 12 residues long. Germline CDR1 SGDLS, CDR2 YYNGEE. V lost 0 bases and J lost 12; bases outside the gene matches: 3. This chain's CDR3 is CASSVVDRVQFF. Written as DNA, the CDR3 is TGTGCCAGCAGCGTAGTAGACAGGGTGCAGTTCTTC.

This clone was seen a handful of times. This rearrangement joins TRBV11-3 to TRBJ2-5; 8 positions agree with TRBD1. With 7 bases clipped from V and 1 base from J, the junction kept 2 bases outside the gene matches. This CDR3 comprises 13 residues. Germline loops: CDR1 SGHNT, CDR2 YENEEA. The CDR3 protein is CASKGQGQETQYF. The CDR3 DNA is TGTGCCAGCAAAGGACAGGGCCAAGAGACCCAGTACTTC.

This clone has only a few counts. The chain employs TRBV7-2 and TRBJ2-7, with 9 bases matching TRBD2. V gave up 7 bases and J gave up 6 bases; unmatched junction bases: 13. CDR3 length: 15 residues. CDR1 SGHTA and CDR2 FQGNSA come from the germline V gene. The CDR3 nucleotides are TGTGCCAGCACCTCGCTTAGCGGGAGACATCCCGAGCAGTACGTC. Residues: CASTSLSGRHPEQYV.

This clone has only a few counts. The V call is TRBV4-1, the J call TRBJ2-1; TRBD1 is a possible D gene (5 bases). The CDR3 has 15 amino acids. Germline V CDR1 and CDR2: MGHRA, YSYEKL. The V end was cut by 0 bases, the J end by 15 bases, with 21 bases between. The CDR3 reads CASSQEEDTTRLRFF. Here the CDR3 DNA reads TGCGCCAGCAGCCAAGAAGAGGACACGACTCGTCTTCGGTTCTTC.

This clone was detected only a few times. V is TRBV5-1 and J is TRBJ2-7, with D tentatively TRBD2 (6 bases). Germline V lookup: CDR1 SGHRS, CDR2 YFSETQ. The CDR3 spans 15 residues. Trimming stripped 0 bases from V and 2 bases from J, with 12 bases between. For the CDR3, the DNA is TGCGCCAGCAGCTTGGCCTCCCGGGAGCCCTACGAGCAGTACTTC. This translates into CASSLASREPYEQYF.

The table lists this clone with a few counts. The CDR3 region is CASRGGAYNEQFF. CDR3 DNA: TGTGCCAGCAGAGGCGGGGCCTACAATGAGCAGTTCTTC. The chain has TRBV7-2 and TRBJ2-1; TRBD2 might be the D (6 bases). CDR1 is SGHTA and CDR2 is FQGNSA in the germline V gene. CDR3 length equals 13 residues. Trimming stripped 6 bases from V and 2 bases from J, with 8 bases between.

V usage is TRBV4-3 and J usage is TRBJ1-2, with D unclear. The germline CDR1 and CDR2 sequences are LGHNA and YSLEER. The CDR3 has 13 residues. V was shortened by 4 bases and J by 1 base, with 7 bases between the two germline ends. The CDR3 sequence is CASSPRGNYGYTF. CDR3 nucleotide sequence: TGCGCCAGCAGCCCCCGGGGTAACTATGGCTACACCTTC.

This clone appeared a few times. DNA for the CDR3: TGTGCCAGTAGTACCCAGCAGGGTGGCCTCCAAGAGACCCAGTACTTC. Amino acids: CASSTQQGGLQETQYF. The chain couples TRBV19 to TRBJ2-5; possibly TRBD1 for D (5 bases). The germline V gene encodes CDR1 LNHDA and CDR2 SQIVND (reference sequence). This CDR3 is 16 amino acids long. Trimming removed 4 bases from V and 1 base from J, with 16 bases in between. Complete variable domain (other parts from reference TRBV19 and TRBJ2-5): DGGITQSPKYLFRKEGQNVTLSCEQNLNHDAMYWYRQDPGQGLRLIYYSQIVNDFQKGDIAEGYSVSREKKESFPLTVTSAQKNPTAFYLCASSTQQGGLQETQYFGPGTRLLVL.

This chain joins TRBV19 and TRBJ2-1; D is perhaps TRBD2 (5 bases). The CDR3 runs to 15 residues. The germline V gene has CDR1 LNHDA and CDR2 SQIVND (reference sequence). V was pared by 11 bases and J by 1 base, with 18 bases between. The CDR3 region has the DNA TGTGCCCGTCACTCCGGCGGGCCTTCCTACAATGAGCAGTTCTTC. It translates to CARHSGGPSYNEQFF.

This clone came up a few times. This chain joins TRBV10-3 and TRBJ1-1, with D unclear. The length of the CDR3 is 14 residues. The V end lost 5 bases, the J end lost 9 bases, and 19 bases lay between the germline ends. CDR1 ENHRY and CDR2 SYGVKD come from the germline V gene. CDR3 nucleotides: TGTGCCATCAGTCCGGCGGGGAGGGATCAGAAAGCTTTCTTT. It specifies CAISPAGRDQKAFF.

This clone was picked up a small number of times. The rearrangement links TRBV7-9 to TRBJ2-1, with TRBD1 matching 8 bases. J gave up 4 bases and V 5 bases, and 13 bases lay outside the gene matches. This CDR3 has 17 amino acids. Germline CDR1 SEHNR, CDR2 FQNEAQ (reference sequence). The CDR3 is CASSPDRGGIRYNEQFF. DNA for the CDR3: TGTGCCAGCAGCCCCGACAGGGGCGGGATTAGGTACAATGAGCAGTTCTTC.